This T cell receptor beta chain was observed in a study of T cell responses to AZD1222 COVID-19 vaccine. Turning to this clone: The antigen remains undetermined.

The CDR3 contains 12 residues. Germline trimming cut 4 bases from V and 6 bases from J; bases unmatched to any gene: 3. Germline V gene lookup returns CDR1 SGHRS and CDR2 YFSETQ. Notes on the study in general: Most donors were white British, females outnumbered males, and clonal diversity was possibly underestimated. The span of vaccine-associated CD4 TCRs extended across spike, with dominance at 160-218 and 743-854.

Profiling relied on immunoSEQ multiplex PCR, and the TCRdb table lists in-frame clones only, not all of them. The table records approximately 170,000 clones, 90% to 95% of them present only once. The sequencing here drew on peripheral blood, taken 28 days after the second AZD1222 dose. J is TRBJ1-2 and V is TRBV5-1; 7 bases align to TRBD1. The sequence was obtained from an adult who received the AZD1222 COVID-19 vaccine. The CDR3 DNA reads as TGCGCCAGCAGCAAAACAGGGGATGGCTACACCTTC. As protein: CASSKTGDGYTF.